The rows below give T cell receptor beta chains drawn from one sample of a study of early T cells in non-severe SARS-CoV-2 infection. TCRdb reprocessed the 5' RACE reads via MiXCR and lists one record per CDR3 protein. In the table there are around 82,000 distinct CDR3 sequences, over 9% of which are singletons. The sample consisted of whole blood. Every receptor here comes from an adult who was a healthcare worker with PCR-confirmed SARS-CoV-2 infection or an uninfected control (not recorded which). CDR3s include the opening cysteine and the closing phenylalanine or tryptophan. The order of the fields is clone size, V gene, CDR3 protein. Clone size is stated in some rows and not others, as once, few, many or a class when expanded.

many,TRBV5-1,CASSRRQGLQETQYF
few,TRBV30,CAWSGLTARRVDTQYF
.,TRBV6-5,CASSRGDGYYGYTF
few,TRBV12-3/TRBV12-4,CASSSSREQYF
many,TRBV7-2,CASSPGLAGGFTDTQYF
.,TRBV19,CASRTTGGRRPQHF
.,TRBV6-2/TRBV6-3,CASSYIGTLSYEQYF
.,TRBV7-3,CASSLSPASGRANEQFF
.,TRBV5-4,CASSRTSANTIYF
once,TRBV29-1,CSVDRRNTEAFF
.,TRBV4-2,CASSRNIDPSGGAYEQFF
.,TRBV3-1,CASSVTSGNNEQFF
.,TRBV2,CASSVTLPGSPLHF
many,TRBV6-5,CASSYDGWGGTEAFF
.,TRBV7-2,CASSLLVQSGNTGELFF
many,TRBV5-8,CASSLGGRNEQFF
few,TRBV7-9,CASSSPGLRGNEQFF
many,TRBV6-1,CANSPRDGNYEQYF
many,TRBV6-2/TRBV6-3,CASSSRQAEGVEQYF
many,TRBV7-9,CASRLAGSTDTQYF
.,TRBV29-1,CSSTLGAIGTEAFF
many,TRBV19,CATAGAAWDTQYF
few,TRBV12-3/TRBV12-4,CASSVTRTDTQYF
many,TRBV4-2,CASSRDRGNTEAFF
.,TRBV29-1,CSVSGLMNTEAFF
many,TRBV7-9,CASSSRDNEQFF
many,TRBV20-1,CSARERTGNIKNIQYF
.,TRBV7-2,CASSRDSSNQPQHF
.,TRBV12-3/TRBV12-4,CASTYLGTARYEQYF
.,TRBV20-1,CSAPGQRDFYGYTF
many,TRBV4-3,CASSQDPGSYEQYF
many,TRBV3-1,CASSLQGITYEQYF
few,TRBV7-8,CASSLDRGPHEQYF
many,TRBV9,CASSVAGGGTDTQYF
.,TRBV6-5,CASSKTGRGGYTF
many,TRBV7-3,CASSSRTGNGYTF
few,TRBV11-2,CASSVGTSGEETQYF
many,TRBV20-1,CSAGTSSQETQYF
many,TRBV5-6,CASSLEAAAYGYTF
many,TRBV10-1,CASGGYSYNEQFF
.,TRBV5-6,CASSQGDRGYEQYF
few,TRBV20-1,CSARRPGAGNEQFF